These 3 T cell receptor beta chains originate from one sample sequenced in a study of shared clonotypes between healthy human individuals (dated by TCRdb to about 2020). The library relied on the immunoSEQ multiplex PCR assay. TCRdb re-hosts the immuneACCESS table, in-frame sequences only. Its copies lack some clones; in the studies checked, an unresolved V gene accounts for under half of them, and the cause for the rest is not known. In all, the sample holds millions of clones, and more than 80% of those were seen once. The ten largest clones represent roughly 0.15% of the sample. The source material was naive CD4+ T cells sorted from blood. The sample's cell subset or site label, decoded: CD45RA+ positively selected. The receptors derive from a man aged 18 to 29 in good health.

V is TRBV18 and J is TRBJ2-3, with D possibly called TRBD1 or TRBD2 (5 bases each). The CDR3 contains 15 residues. The V and J ends lost 5 bases and 0 bases respectively, with 12 bases between them. Germline-derived CDR1 and CDR2 are KGHSH and LQKENI. The CDR3 protein is CASSTGGGSTDTQYF. CDR3 nucleotides: TGTGCCAGCTCAACCGGTGGGGGAAGCACAGATACGCAGTATTTT.

This chain uses TRBV6-1 with TRBJ1-3; D is perhaps TRBD1 (5 bases). Trimming stripped 2 bases from V and 0 bases from J, with 14 bases between. The CDR3 totals 17 residues. Germline loops: CDR1 MNHNS, CDR2 SASEGT. CDR3 nucleotide sequence: TGTGCCAGCAGTGAAATATGGGGGTACAGCTCTGGAAACACCATATATTTT. Residues: CASSEIWGYSSGNTIYF.

The chain links TRBV10-3 to TRBJ2-5; TRBD2 aligns across 14 bases. V was pared by 5 bases and J by 2 bases, with 7 bases of the junction left unmatched. The length of the CDR3 is 17 residues. Germline CDR1 reads ENHRY; CDR2 reads SYGVKD. The CDR3 here is CAISLGTSGGAQETQYF. DNA of the CDR3: TGTGCCATCAGTCTAGGGACTAGCGGGGGTGCGCAAGAGACCCAGTACTTC.